A single sample gave rise to the 16 T cell receptor beta chains below, sequenced in a study of cytomegalovirus exposure and HLA in healthy donors. Sequencing used immunoSEQ multiplex PCR; TCRdb keeps in-frame clones, though not all of them. Of over 150,000 clones detected, 75% to 85% appear once; the ten largest clones hold 13%. The sequencing sample was made of PBMCs. The source of these receptors is a woman aged 30 to 39 in good health and CMV-seropositive.

This sequence joins TRBV18 and TRBJ2-1, with D possibly matching TRBD1 (5 bases). The CDR3 extends over 13 amino acids. CDR1 is KGHSH, CDR2 LQKENI, per germline. V was trimmed by 2 bases and J by 7 bases, leaving 9 bases between them. The CDR3 DNA sequence: TGTGCCAGCTCACCAGATAACAGGAATGAGCAGTTCTTC. This translates into CASSPDNRNEQFF.

This chain joins TRBV6-1 and TRBJ2-7; D might be TRBD2 (6 bases). Germline CDR1 reads MNHNS; CDR2 reads SASEGT. The CDR3 runs to 14 residues. Trimming removed 1 base from V and 4 bases from J, with 11 bases in between. The CDR3 reads CASSEVGAGYEQYF. For the CDR3, the DNA is TGTGCCAGCAGTGAAGTAGGGGCGGGGTACGAGCAGTACTTC.

This clone was observed a handful of times. V is TRBV29-1 and J is TRBJ1-2, with 8 bases that match TRBD1. The trim removed 0 bases at V and 5 bases at J, leaving 8 bases unmatched. From germline, CDR1 is SQVTM and CDR2 ANQGSEA. The CDR3 runs to 15 residues. The CDR3 spells CSVEDWTGRFYGYTF. The CDR3, as DNA: TGCAGCGTTGAAGATTGGACAGGGCGGTTTTATGGCTACACCTTC.

The count of this clone is one. V and J are TRBV6-6 and TRBJ2-7; tentative D call: TRBD2 (6 bases). The ends were cut back, 3 bases at V and 0 bases at J, with 9 bases in the middle. CDR1 and CDR2 (germline): MNHNY, SVGAGI (reference sequence). There are 14 residues in the CDR3. Written as DNA, the CDR3 is TGTGCCAGCAGTTATTACGGGGGCTCCTACGAGCAGTACTTC. It codes for CASSYYGGSYEQYF.

The chain recombines TRBV5-1 with TRBJ2-2, with TRBD1 matching over 7 bases. Per germline, CDR1 SGHRS and CDR2 YFSETQ. V lost 4 bases to trimming and J lost 3 bases; unmatched junction nucleotides: 3. This CDR3 comprises 14 residues. The CDR3 loop is CASSKTGDTGELFF. DNA for the CDR3: TGCGCCAGCAGCAAAACAGGGGACACCGGGGAGCTGTTTTTT.

This clone was counted between two and nine times. The rearrangement uses TRBV27 and TRBJ2-2, with 8 bases aligning to TRBD2. V was pared by 3 bases and J by 4 bases, with 7 bases of the junction left unmatched. The CDR3 sequence is 16 residues long. Per the germline V gene, CDR1 is MNHEY and CDR2 is SMNVEV (reference sequence). The CDR3 DNA is TGTGCCAGCAGTTTCCTAGCGGGCAACCCCACCGGGGAGCTGTTTTTT. It codes for CASSFLAGNPTGELFF.

This rearrangement joins TRBV7-8 to TRBJ2-1; TRBD1 might be the D (6 bases). V gave up 5 bases and J gave up 3 bases, with 17 bases separating them. This CDR3 has 16 amino acids. Germline-derived CDR1 and CDR2 are SGHVS and FQNEAQ. CDR3 region: CASSPLGGALYNEQFF. DNA for the CDR3: TGTGCCAGCAGCCCTTTAGGGGGAGCCCTCTACAATGAGCAGTTCTTC.

V is TRBV9 and J is TRBJ2-7; 7 positions agree with TRBD1. Germline CDR1 SGDLS, CDR2 YYNGEE. The CDR3 covers 16 residues. With 3 bases clipped from V and 1 base from J, the junction kept 10 bases outside the gene matches. CDR3 region: CASSARGTADSYEQYF. The CDR3 nucleotides read TGTGCCAGCAGCGCGAGGGGGACAGCCGATTCCTACGAGCAGTACTTC.

J is TRBJ2-3 and V is TRBV30; no reliable D call. Germline assignment: CDR1 GTSNPN and CDR2 SVGIG (reference sequence). This CDR3 comprises 14 residues. The CDR3 here is CAHTTLDSTDTQYF. CDR3 bases: TGTGCACACACAACGCTCGATTCCACAGATACGCAGTATTTT.

This clone was seen a single time. The chain couples TRBV6-5 to TRBJ2-1; 9 bases are a match to TRBD2. CDR1 and CDR2 (germline): MNHEY, SVGAGI. V lost 3 bases to trimming and J lost 9 bases; unmatched junction nucleotides: 12. The CDR3 totals 16 residues. The CDR3 loop reads CASSYWTSAGGSEQFF. The CDR3 DNA reads TGTGCCAGCAGTTATTGGACTAGCGCCGGAGGGAGTGAGCAGTTCTTC.

The J gene is TRBJ2-7, the V gene TRBV28, with a weak D call TRBD1 (6 bases). Per the germline V gene, CDR1 is MDHEN and CDR2 is SYDVKM. Trimming shortened V by 3 bases and J by 4 bases, and 13 bases separated the two germline ends. The CDR3 contains 14 residues. CDR3 amino acids: CASSLPGQIYEQYF. The CDR3 DNA reads TGTGCCAGCAGTTTGCCGGGACAAATATACGAGCAGTACTTC.

CDR3 protein: CASSSDSRRNQPQHF. CDR3 DNA sequence: TGTGCCAGCAGCTCAGACTCCAGGCGCAATCAGCCCCAGCATTTT. This sequence joins TRBV11-2 and TRBJ1-5, with D unclear. V was cut by 4 bases and J by 2 bases, with 12 bases left in between. The CDR3 runs to 15 residues. CDR1 and CDR2 from the germline V gene are SGHAT and FQNNGV.

The chain carries TRBV27 and TRBJ2-1; 7 nucleotides align to TRBD2. This CDR3 region has 13 residues. The V gene's germline CDR1 is MNHEY and CDR2 SMNVEV (reference sequence). V was pared by 4 bases and J by 6 bases, with 3 bases of the junction left unmatched. This chain's CDR3 is CASSSGTTNEQFF. In nucleotides, the CDR3 is TGTGCCAGCAGTTCAGGGACTACCAATGAGCAGTTCTTC.

V and J are TRBV27 and TRBJ2-7, with TRBD1 identical over 9 bases. The V gene end was trimmed by 8 bases and the J gene end by 4 bases; junction bases not matched to a gene: 3. Germline assignment: CDR1 MNHEY and CDR2 SMNVEV (reference sequence). The CDR3 covers 12 residues. CDR3 region: CASGDRDYEQYF. CDR3 in DNA: TGTGCCAGCGGGGACAGGGATTACGAGCAGTACTTC.

This chain joins TRBV5-5 and TRBJ2-7, with D maybe TRBD1 (6 bases). The CDR3 totals 14 residues. Trimming stripped 4 bases from V and 6 bases from J, with 17 bases between. Germline lookup yields CDR1 SGHKS and CDR2 YYEKEE (reference sequence). This chain's CDR3 is CASSILRGNGEQYF. CDR3 in DNA: TGTGCCAGCAGCATCCTTAGGGGGAACGGCGAGCAGTACTTC.

This clone was seen a handful of times. The chain has TRBV9 and TRBJ2-1; 13 nucleotides match TRBD2. This CDR3 contains 17 residues. CDR1 is SGDLS, CDR2 YYNGEE, per germline. Unmatched junction bases numbered 13, after V lost 3 bases and J lost 10 bases. The CDR3 nucleotides read TGTGCCAGCAGCGGGACTAGCGGGAGTTCTCCACGTCACGAGCAGTTCTTC. Its translation is CASSGTSGSSPRHEQFF.